This T cell receptor (beta chain) was sequenced in a study of CXCR3-negative and CXCR3-positive naive CD8 T cells. Via 5' RACE with UMI labels, TRB cDNA libraries were prepared. One entry per CDR3 protein, without DNA, is what TCRdb gives after re-calling the 5' RACE reads. This table lists under 85,000 distinct CDR3 sequences. Cells that were CD45RO-CCR7+CD27+CD95- constituted naive CD8+ T cells. Worth noting for this clonotype: The antigen remains unidentified.

Whole-study findings and limits: Hydrophobicity of TRB CDR3s was greater in CXCR3-positive naive cells than in CXCR3-negative naive cells. In naive cells, CXCR3-negative and CXCR3-positive subsets had similar TRBV-TRBJ usage; memory cells differed. Naive subsets were similarly diverse, while memory CD8+ repertoires were much less diverse.

Germline CDR1 is SQVTM and CDR2 is ANQGSEA. This CDR3 has 14 residues. The chain is built from TRBV29-1 and TRBJ2-2; lacking DNA, the TRBD2 call made by TCRdb goes unchecked. The sequence derives from a human donor in good health. Some clones in this sample may be carry-over from other donors' samples. The sample consisted of naive CXCR3+ CD8+ T cells from blood. Subset of the sample: CD45RO-CCR7+CD27+CD95- naive CD8+ T cells expressing CXCR3 (TNR3+). The CDR3 sequence: CSAQGGGAIGELFF.